This TCR beta chain was observed in a study of response to subunit inactivated influenza vaccine. Each CDR3 protein gets one entry after TCRdb re-called the RT-PCR reads with MiXCR. Of about half a million distinct CDR3 sequences in the sample, about 8% were seen once. CDR1 is SGHVS, CDR2 FQNEAQ, per germline. V was cut by 1 base and J by 6 bases, with 12 bases left in between. This CDR3 has 15 residues. This clonotype showed up many times. The sample was PBMCs from blood, taken less than 25 months after vaccination. This sequence originates from a man in his fifties or sixties who received an inactivated influenza vaccine. V is TRBV7-8 and J is TRBJ2-2, with D unclear. The CDR3 reads CASSLVPGSPGELFF. DNA for the CDR3: TGTGCCAGCAGCTTAGTGCCGGGTTCCCCCGGGGAGCTGTTTTTT.